One and the same sample provided the 20 T cell receptor beta chains below, sequenced in a study of blood T cell repertoires in COVID-19. TCRdb's copy holds only in-frame clones and misses some; the assay was immunoSEQ multiplex PCR. The sample has 180,000 or so clones; just over 85% are singletons. The sequencing input was peripheral blood. The receptors were gathered from a man in his 60s with acute or convalescent COVID-19.

V is TRBV15 and J is TRBJ2-3, with D unclear. Trimming took off 2 bases at V and 3 bases at J, with 9 bases between the two ends. The CDR3 runs to 14 residues. Germline V gives CDR1 LNHNV, CDR2 YYDKDF (reference sequence). This chain's CDR3 is CATSRRSVTDTQYF. The CDR3 nucleotides are TGTGCCACCAGCAGAAGATCGGTGACAGATACGCAGTATTTT.

The CDR3 DNA is TGTGCCAGCAGCCGTCAGACAGGATCCATAGCTTTCTTT. This gives the protein CASSRQTGSIAFF. V usage is TRBV28 and J usage is TRBJ1-1, with D possibly being TRBD1 (6 bases). V gave up 6 bases and J gave up 10 bases, with 18 bases separating them. There are 13 residues in the CDR3. Germline CDR1 MDHEN, CDR2 SYDVKM. The full variable domain, completed using reference TRBV28 and TRBJ1-1, is DVKVTQSSRYLVKRTGEKVFLECVQDMDHENMFWYRQDPGLGLRLIYFSYDVKMKEKGDIPEGYSVSREKKERFSLILESASTNQTSMYLCASSRQTGSIAFFGQGTRLTVV.

V and J are TRBV28 and TRBJ1-2, with 8 bases aligning to TRBD1. There are 14 residues in the CDR3. Germline CDR1 is MDHEN and CDR2 is SYDVKM. V was clipped by 6 bases and J by 5 bases; unmatched bases: 8. CDR3 DNA: TGTGCCAGCAGCCCGACAGGGGCTGGGTATGGCTACACCTTC. This gives the protein CASSPTGAGYGYTF.

The chain uses TRBV6-6 and TRBJ2-7, with 8 bases matching TRBD1. V was pared by 6 bases and J by 12 bases, with 10 bases of the junction left unmatched. This CDR3 comprises 12 residues. Germline loops: CDR1 MNHNY, CDR2 SVGAGI (reference sequence). The CDR3 reads CASSPDRVRLYF. The DNA for the CDR3 is TGTGCCAGCAGCCCGGACAGGGTTCGACTGTACTTC.

V usage is TRBV10-2 and J usage is TRBJ2-3; maybe TRBD2 (7 bases). CDR1 is WSHSY, CDR2 SAAADI, per germline. The CDR3 runs to 16 residues. Trimming took off 6 bases at V and 3 bases at J, with 19 bases between the two ends. This CDR3 reads CASRGRGGSTTDTQYF. As DNA, the CDR3 is TGCGCCAGCAGGGGCAGGGGCGGGAGTACGACAGATACGCAGTATTTT.

The chain carries TRBV6-2 or TRBV6-3 and TRBJ2-1; 12 positions agree with TRBD2. Germline assignment: CDR1 MNHEY and CDR2 SVGEGT. This CDR3 has 17 residues. The V and J ends lost 4 bases and 9 bases, in that order; junction bases with no gene match: 13. The CDR3 nucleotides read TGTGCCAGCAGTTTTCGGACTAGCGGGATGTTAGGTAGTGAGCAGTTCTTC. This translates into CASSFRTSGMLGSEQFF.

This chain links TRBV9 with TRBJ2-2; 9 bases align to TRBD1. The CDR3 totals 15 residues. V was clipped by 2 bases and J by 5 bases; unmatched bases: 4. Germline CDR1 SGDLS, CDR2 YYNGEE. The CDR3 bases are TGTGCCAGCAGCGTTGGGACAGGGAGGACCGGGGAGCTGTTTTTT. Its translation is CASSVGTGRTGELFF.

The chain recombines TRBV28 with TRBJ2-1, with 8 nucleotides matching TRBD1. Trimming removed 7 bases from V and 7 bases from J; junction bases left unmatched: 12. The germline CDR1 and CDR2 sequences are MDHEN and SYDVKM. The CDR3 is made up of 15 amino acids. CDR3 DNA sequence: TGTGCCAGCATCCAGGGGGCTGGGAGGAAAAATGAGCAGTTCTTC. It translates to CASIQGAGRKNEQFF.

The chain links TRBV5-1 to TRBJ2-5; the D gene is possibly TRBD2 (5 bases). The CDR3 is 16 residues long. The ends were cut back, 1 base at V and 7 bases at J, with 20 bases in the middle. Germline V lookup: CDR1 SGHRS, CDR2 YFSETQ. The DNA of the CDR3 is TGCGCCAGCAGCTTGCTTTCCGCCGGCCTCGAGGGGACCCAGTACTTC. The encoded protein is CASSLLSAGLEGTQYF.

The chain links TRBV28 to TRBJ2-3; 15 bases agree with TRBD2. This CDR3 is built from 15 residues. J lost 0 bases, V lost 8 bases, and 0 bases had no gene match. Germline loops: CDR1 MDHEN, CDR2 SYDVKM. The CDR3 reads CASGTSGRSTDTQYF. The CDR3 DNA follows: TGTGCCAGCGGGACTAGCGGGAGGAGCACAGATACGCAGTATTTT.

The chain employs TRBV2 and TRBJ1-5; D uncertain. Germline assignment: CDR1 SNHLY and CDR2 FYNNEI. The V end lost 3 bases, the J end lost 0 bases, and 12 bases lay between the germline ends. This CDR3 contains 16 residues. DNA of the CDR3: TGTGCCAGCAGTGACATGGAGGGATATAGCAATCAGCCCCAGCATTTT. The encoded protein is CASSDMEGYSNQPQHF.

The rearrangement links TRBV5-1 to TRBJ2-5; 7 positions agree with TRBD2. CDR3 length: 15 amino acids. Trimming removed 3 bases from V and 0 bases from J; junction bases left unmatched: 5. The germline V gene encodes CDR1 SGHRS and CDR2 YFSETQ. The CDR3 nucleotides are TGCGCCAGCAGCTCCTCCACTAGCGACCAAGAGACCCAGTACTTC. This sequence encodes CASSSSTSDQETQYF. Full variable domain (rest looked up from reference TRBV5-1 and TRBJ2-5): KAGVTQTPRYLIKTRGQQVTLSCSPISGHRSVSWYQQTPGQGLQFLFEYFSETQRNKGNFPGRFSGRQFSNSRSEMNVSTLELGDSALYLCASSSSTSDQETQYFGPGTRLLVL.

This clone was found once. The chain carries TRBV4-1 and TRBJ2-7; tentatively, D is TRBD1 (6 bases). CDR3 size: 15 residues. CDR1 and CDR2 from the germline V gene are MGHRA and YSYEKL. Trimming removed 5 bases from V and 2 bases from J, with 16 bases in between. The CDR3: CASSSRLTGPYEQYF. DNA for the CDR3: TGCGCCAGCAGCTCGAGGCTTACAGGGCCCTACGAGCAGTACTTC.

The rearrangement uses TRBV5-1 and TRBJ2-1, with 9 bases aligning to TRBD2. Per the germline V gene, CDR1 is SGHRS and CDR2 is YFSETQ. The CDR3 loop spans 15 amino acids. With V trimmed by 1 base and J by 5 bases, 4 bases remained unmatched. The CDR3 DNA follows: TGCGCCAGCAGCTTGAACCTAGCGGGACACAATGAGCAGTTCTTC. Translation gives CASSLNLAGHNEQFF.

V is TRBV3-1 (or the pseudogene TRBV3-2) and J is TRBJ1-1, with TRBD1 identical over 9 bases. The CDR3 spans 16 residues. The germline gives CDR1 LGHDT, CDR2 YNNKEL (reference sequence). Germline trimming cut 4 bases from V and 0 bases from J; bases unmatched to any gene: 6. CDR3 DNA: TGTGCCAGCAGCCCGAAAAGACAGGGGGTGAACACTGAAGCTTTCTTT. Its protein is CASSPKRQGVNTEAFF.

The V gene is TRBV7-9, the J gene TRBJ1-2, with 8 bases lining up with TRBD1. Losses at the gene ends were 5 bases for V and 4 bases for J; bases not matched to a gene: 3. The CDR3 extends over 13 amino acids. From germline, CDR1 is SEHNR and CDR2 FQNEAQ (reference sequence). The CDR3 region has the DNA TGTGCCAGCAGCGAACAGGGGGGCTATGGCTACACCTTC. Translation gives CASSEQGGYGYTF.

The chain joins TRBV27 to TRBJ2-6, with TRBD1 matching 7 bases. After removal of 5 bases from V and 3 bases from J, the junction contained 22 bases not matched to a gene. Per the germline V gene, CDR1 is MNHEY and CDR2 is SMNVEV (reference sequence). CDR3 length: 21 residues. CDR3 DNA sequence: TGTGCCAGCAGTCCCAGGGGGATCGACATCGGGGTGACAAATGGGGCCAACGTCCTGACTTTC. The encoded protein is CASSPRGIDIGVTNGANVLTF.

This chain joins TRBV4-1 and TRBJ2-3; D remains ambiguous. The germline V gene has CDR1 MGHRA and CDR2 YSYEKL. V lost 0 bases and J lost 6, with 19 bases in between. There are 17 residues in the CDR3. CDR3: CASSQDGWRSAKDTQYF. CDR3 bases: TGCGCCAGCAGCCAAGACGGATGGCGCAGCGCCAAGGATACGCAGTATTTT.

V is TRBV4-1 and J is TRBJ1-3; D is perhaps TRBD1 (5 bases). The V end lost 2 bases, the J end lost 2 bases, and 25 bases lay between the germline ends. This CDR3 has 20 amino acids. The V gene's germline CDR1 is MGHRA and CDR2 YSYEKL. The DNA of the CDR3 is TGCGCCAGCAGCCAAACCGACATTGGGGCAGGGCGCTTGGCTGGAAACACCATATATTTT. This codes for CASSQTDIGAGRLAGNTIYF.

This clone was seen once. The chain employs TRBV28 and TRBJ1-3; D is unclear. Germline CDR1 MDHEN, CDR2 SYDVKM. The length of the CDR3 is 15 residues. With 3 bases removed from V and 1 base from J, the gap between germline ends came to 10 bases. DNA of the CDR3: TGTGCCAGCAGTTTGATAGCGTCTTCTGGAAACACCATATATTTT. It is translated as CASSLIASSGNTIYF. Full variable domain (missing parts from reference TRBV28 and TRBJ1-3): DVKVTQSSRYLVKRTGEKVFLECVQDMDHENMFWYRQDPGLGLRLIYFSYDVKMKEKGDIPEGYSVSREKKERFSLILESASTNQTSMYLCASSLIASSGNTIYFGEGSWLTVV.